The 5 T cell receptor beta chains reported below all come from one sample, sequenced in a study of identical twins. TCRdb used MiXCR to reprocess the 5' RACE reads, holding one entry per CDR3 protein. The table records hundreds of thousands of distinct CDR3 sequences, more than 9% of them present only once. A further study also used this sample, focusing on yellow fever vaccine responses in identical twins.

The sequenced sample consisted of PBMCs. All receptors derive from a woman under 30 in good health.

This clonotype came up a few times. The J gene is TRBJ2-1, the V gene TRBV5-8; 7 bases are a match to TRBD2. J was trimmed by 6 bases and V by 0 bases; bases with no gene match: 3. This CDR3 is built from 14 residues. CDR1 is SGHTS and CDR2 is YDEGEE in the germline V gene. For the CDR3, the DNA is TGTGCCAGCAGCTTGGAACGCGGGGGCAATGAGCAGTTCTTC. This sequence encodes CASSLERGGNEQFF.

This clonotype was seen a few times. The chain employs TRBV29-1 and TRBJ2-5, with a weak D call TRBD2 (6 bases). Trimming pared 3 bases from V and 5 bases from J, leaving 25 bases between. The CDR3 runs to 17 residues. The germline gives CDR1 SQVTM, CDR2 ANQGSEA. The CDR3 DNA reads TGCAGCGTTGAGAGGGGTCTAAGGACTATCGGGGAGGAGACCCAGTACTTC. It specifies CSVERGLRTIGEETQYF.

This clonotype was detected many times. The chain uses TRBV2 and TRBJ2-2; D might be TRBD1 (5 bases). V lost 3 bases, J lost 4 bases, and 12 bases lay in between. This CDR3 has 15 residues. In germline, CDR1 is SNHLY, CDR2 FYNNEI. The CDR3 nucleotides read TGTGCCAGCAGTGAGAAGGGGTTTAGCACCGGGGAGCTGTTTTTT. Translation gives CASSEKGFSTGELFF.

This clonotype was seen repeatedly, ten times or more. The chain carries TRBV28 and TRBJ2-2; 9 nucleotides agree with TRBD2. Losses at the gene ends were 7 bases for V and 0 bases for J; bases not matched to a gene: 12. The CDR3 covers 18 residues. CDR1 and CDR2 from the germline V gene are MDHEN and SYDVKM. The CDR3 nucleotides are TGTGCCAGCACCTCACTAGCGGGCCGCTCCGCGAACACCGGGGAGCTGTTTTTT. Its translation: CASTSLAGRSANTGELFF.

The chain is built from TRBV6-1 and TRBJ2-1, with TRBD1 matching over 7 bases. J was trimmed by 0 bases and V by 7 bases; bases with no gene match: 12. Germline values: CDR1 MNHNS, CDR2 SASEGT. CDR3 length: 17 amino acids. Here the CDR3 DNA reads TGTGCCAGCAAGGGGGCGATACAGACGAGCTCCTACAATGAGCAGTTCTTC. Its protein is CASKGAIQTSSYNEQFF.